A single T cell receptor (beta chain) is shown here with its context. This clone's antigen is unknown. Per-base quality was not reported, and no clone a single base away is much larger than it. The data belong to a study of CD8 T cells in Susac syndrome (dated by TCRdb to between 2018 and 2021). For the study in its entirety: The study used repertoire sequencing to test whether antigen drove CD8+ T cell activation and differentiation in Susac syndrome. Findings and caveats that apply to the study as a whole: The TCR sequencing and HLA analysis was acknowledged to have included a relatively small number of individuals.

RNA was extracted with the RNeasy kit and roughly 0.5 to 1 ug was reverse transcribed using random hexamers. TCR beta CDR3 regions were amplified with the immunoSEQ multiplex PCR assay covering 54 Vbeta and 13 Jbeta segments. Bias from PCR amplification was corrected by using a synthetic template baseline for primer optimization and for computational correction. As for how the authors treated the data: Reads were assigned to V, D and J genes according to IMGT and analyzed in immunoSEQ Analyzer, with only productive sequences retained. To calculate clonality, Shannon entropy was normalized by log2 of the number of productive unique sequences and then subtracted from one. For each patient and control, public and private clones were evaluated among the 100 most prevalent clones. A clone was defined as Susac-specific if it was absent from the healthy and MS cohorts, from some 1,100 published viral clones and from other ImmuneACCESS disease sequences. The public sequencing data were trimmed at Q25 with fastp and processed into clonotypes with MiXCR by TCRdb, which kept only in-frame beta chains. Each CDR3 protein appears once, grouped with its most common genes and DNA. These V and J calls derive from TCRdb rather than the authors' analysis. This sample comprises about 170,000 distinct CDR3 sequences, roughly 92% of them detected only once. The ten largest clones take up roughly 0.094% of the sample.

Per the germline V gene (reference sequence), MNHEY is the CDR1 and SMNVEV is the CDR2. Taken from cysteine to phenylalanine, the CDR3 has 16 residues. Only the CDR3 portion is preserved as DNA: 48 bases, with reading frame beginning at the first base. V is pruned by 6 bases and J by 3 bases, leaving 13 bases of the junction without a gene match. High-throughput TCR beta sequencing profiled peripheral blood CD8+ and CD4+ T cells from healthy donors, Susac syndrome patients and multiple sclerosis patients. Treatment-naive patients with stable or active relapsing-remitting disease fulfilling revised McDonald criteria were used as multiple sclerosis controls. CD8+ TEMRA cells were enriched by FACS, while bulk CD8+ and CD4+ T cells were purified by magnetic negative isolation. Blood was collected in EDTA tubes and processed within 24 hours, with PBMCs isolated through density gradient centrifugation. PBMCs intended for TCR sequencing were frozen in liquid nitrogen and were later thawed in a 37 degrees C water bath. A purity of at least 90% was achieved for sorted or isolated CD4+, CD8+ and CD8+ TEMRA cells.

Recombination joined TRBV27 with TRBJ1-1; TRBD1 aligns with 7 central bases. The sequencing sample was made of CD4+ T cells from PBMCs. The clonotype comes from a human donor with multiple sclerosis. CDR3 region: CASRKGAVRQHTEAFF. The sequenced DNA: TGTGCCAGCAGAAAGGGGGCGGTGAGGCAGCACACTGAAGCTTTCTTT.